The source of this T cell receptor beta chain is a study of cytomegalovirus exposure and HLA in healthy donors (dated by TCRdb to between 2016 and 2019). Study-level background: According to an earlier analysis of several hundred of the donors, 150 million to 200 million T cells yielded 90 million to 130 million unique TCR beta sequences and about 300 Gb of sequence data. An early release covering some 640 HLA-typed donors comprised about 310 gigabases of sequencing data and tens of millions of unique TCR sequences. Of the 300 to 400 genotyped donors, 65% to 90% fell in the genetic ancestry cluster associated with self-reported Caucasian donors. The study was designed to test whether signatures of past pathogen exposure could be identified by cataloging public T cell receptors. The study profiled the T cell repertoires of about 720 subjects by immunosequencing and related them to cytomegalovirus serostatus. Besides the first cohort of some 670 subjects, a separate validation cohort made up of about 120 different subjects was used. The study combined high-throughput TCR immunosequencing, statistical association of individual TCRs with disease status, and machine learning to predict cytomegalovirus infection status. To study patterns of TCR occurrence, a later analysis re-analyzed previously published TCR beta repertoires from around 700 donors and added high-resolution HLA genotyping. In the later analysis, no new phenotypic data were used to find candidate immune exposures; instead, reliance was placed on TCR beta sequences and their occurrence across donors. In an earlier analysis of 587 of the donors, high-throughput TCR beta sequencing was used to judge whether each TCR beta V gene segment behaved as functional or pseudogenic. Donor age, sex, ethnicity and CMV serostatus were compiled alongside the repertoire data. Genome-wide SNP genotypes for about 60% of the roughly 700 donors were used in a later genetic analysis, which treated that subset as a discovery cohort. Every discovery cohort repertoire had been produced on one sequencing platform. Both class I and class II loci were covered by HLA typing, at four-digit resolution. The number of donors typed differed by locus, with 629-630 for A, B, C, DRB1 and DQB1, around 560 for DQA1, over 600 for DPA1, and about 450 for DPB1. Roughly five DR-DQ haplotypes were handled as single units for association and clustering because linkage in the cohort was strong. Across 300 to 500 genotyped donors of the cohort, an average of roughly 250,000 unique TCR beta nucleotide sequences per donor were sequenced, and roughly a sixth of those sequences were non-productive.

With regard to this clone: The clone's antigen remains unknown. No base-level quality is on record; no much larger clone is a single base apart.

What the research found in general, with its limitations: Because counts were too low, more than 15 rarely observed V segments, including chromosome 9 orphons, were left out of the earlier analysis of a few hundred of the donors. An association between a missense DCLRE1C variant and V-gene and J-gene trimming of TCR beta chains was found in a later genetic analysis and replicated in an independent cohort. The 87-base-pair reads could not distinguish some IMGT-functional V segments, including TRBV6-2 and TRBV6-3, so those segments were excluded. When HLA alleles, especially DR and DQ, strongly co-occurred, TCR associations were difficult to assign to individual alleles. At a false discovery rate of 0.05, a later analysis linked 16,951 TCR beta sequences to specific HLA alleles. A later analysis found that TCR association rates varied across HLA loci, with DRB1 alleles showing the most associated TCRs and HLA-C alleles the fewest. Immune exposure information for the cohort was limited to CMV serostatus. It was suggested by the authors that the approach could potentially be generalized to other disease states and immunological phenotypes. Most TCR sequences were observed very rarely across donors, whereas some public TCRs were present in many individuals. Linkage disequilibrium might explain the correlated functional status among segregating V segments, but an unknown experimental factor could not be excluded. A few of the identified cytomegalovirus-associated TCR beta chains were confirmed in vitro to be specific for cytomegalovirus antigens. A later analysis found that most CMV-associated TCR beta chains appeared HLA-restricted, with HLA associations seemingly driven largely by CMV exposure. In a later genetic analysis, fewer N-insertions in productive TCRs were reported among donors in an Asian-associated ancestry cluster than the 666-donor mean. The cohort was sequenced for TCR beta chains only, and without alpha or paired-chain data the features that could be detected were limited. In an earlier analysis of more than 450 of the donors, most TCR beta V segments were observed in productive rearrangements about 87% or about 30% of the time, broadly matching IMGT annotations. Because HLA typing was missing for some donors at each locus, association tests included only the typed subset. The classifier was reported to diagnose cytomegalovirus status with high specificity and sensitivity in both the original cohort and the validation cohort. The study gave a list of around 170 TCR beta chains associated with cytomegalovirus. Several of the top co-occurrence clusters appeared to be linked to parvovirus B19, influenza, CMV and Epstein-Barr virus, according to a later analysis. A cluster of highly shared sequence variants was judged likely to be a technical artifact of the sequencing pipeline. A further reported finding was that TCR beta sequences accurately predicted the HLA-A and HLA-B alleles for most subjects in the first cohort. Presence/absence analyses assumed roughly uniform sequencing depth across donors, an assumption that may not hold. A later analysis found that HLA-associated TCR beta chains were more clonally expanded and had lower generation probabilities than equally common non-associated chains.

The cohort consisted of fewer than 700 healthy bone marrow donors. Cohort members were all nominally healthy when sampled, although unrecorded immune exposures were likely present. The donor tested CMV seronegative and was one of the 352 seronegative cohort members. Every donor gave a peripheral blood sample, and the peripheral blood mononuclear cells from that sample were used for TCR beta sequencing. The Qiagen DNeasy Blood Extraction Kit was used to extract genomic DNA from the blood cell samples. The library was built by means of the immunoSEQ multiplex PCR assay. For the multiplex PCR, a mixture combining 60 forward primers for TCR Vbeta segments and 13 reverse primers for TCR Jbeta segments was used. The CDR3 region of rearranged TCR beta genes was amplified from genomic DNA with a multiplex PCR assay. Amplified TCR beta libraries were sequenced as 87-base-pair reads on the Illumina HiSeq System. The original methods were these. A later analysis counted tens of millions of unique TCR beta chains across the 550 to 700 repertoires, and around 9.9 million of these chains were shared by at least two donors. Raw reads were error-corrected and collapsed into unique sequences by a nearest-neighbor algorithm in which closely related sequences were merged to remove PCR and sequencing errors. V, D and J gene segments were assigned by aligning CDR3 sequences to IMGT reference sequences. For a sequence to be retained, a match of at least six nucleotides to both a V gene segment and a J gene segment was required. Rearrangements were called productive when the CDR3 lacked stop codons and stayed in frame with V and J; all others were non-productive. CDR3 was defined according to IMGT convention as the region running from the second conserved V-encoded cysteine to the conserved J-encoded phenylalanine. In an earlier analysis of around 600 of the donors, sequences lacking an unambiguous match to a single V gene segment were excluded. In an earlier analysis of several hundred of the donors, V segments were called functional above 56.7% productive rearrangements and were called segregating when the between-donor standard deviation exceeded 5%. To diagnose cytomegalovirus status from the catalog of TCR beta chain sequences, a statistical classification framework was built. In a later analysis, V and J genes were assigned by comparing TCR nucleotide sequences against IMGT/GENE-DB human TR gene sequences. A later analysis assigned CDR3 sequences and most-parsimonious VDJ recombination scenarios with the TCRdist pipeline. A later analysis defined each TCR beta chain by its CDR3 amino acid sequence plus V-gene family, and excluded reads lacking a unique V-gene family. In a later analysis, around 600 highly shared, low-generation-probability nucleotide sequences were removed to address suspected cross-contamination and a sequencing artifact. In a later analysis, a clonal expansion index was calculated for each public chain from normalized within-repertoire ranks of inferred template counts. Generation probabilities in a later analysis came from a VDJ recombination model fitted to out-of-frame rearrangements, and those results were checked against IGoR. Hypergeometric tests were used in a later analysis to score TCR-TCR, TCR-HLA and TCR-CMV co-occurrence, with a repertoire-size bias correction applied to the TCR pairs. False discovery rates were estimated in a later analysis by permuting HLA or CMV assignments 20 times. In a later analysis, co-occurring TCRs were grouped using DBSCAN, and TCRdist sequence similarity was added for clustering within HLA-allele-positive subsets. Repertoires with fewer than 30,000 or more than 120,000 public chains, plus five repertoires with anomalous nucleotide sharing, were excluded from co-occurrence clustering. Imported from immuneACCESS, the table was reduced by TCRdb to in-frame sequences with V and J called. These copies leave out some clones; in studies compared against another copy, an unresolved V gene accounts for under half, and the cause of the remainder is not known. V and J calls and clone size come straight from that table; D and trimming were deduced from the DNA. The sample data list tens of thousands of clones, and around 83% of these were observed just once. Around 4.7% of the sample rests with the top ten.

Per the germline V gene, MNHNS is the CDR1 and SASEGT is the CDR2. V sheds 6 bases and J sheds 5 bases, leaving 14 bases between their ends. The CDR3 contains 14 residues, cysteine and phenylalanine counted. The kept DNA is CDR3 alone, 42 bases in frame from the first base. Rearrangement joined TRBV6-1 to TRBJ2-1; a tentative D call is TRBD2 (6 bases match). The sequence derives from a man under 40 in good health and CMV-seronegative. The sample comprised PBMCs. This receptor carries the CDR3 CASRYRESDNEQFF. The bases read TGTGCCAGCAGATATCGGGAGAGCGACAATGAGCAGTTCTTC.